One sample yielded the 18 T cell receptor beta chains listed below, sequenced in a study of T cells in Graves' hyperthyroidism and ophthalmopathy. TCR beta CDR3 region amplification was performed from RNA transcripts. The primer set for the first-round RT-PCR of the TCR CDR3 was HTBI. TCRdb re-derived calls from the multiplex PCR reads in MiXCR, one entry per CDR3 protein. This table has under 700,000 distinct CDR3 sequences, 16% appearing once. Material: blood. These receptors were taken from a woman aged 18-29 years with Graves' hyperthyroidism.

Many counts were recorded for this clonotype. V and J are TRBV2 and TRBJ2-3; 8 bases align to TRBD2. J gave up 0 bases and V 4 bases, and 3 bases lay outside the gene matches. This CDR3 is 15 amino acids long. Germline CDR1 is SNHLY and CDR2 is FYNNEI. The CDR3 DNA reads TGTGCCAGCAGTGCATCTAGCGGGAGCACAGATACGCAGTATTTT. Its protein product is CASSASSGSTDTQYF.

The chain employs TRBV27 and TRBJ1-1; 10 positions match TRBD1. This CDR3 is built from 16 residues. The germline V gene has CDR1 MNHEY and CDR2 SMNVEV (reference sequence). Trimming removed 4 bases from V and 1 base from J; junction bases left unmatched: 6. Here the CDR3 reads CASSYDRGLENTEAFF. The CDR3, as DNA: TGTGCCAGCAGTTACGACAGGGGGCTAGAGAACACTGAAGCTTTCTTT.

This clonotype was detected ten times or more. The J gene is TRBJ2-7, the V gene TRBV11-2; D may be TRBD1 (6 bases). V shed 5 bases and J shed 4 bases, with 18 bases lying between them. Germline-derived CDR1 and CDR2 are SGHAT and FQNNGV. This CDR3 is built from 15 residues. CDR3 coding DNA: TGTGCCAGCAGCCTAAACAGGGCTAGGGGGTACGAGCAGTACTTC. It yields the protein CASSLNRARGYEQYF.

This clonotype was counted between two and nine times. The rearrangement uses TRBV9 and TRBJ1-2, with D uncertain. The V and J ends lost 3 bases and 4 bases respectively, with 13 bases between them. CDR3 length: 14 residues. CDR1 and CDR2 from the germline V gene are SGDLS and YYNGEE. This CDR3 reads CASSARPGFYGYTF. CDR3 DNA: TGTGCCAGCAGCGCCCGACCCGGGTTCTATGGCTACACCTTC.

This clonotype was observed a few times. The CDR3 DNA reads TGCAGTGCGATTGATCTAGCGAAGAACACCGGGGAGCTGTTTTTT. This codes for CSAIDLAKNTGELFF. This rearrangement joins TRBV20-1 to TRBJ2-2, with D possibly TRBD2 on 6 matching bases. V shed 6 bases and J shed 1 base, with 15 bases lying between them. Germline CDR1 DFQATT, CDR2 SNEGSKA (reference sequence). This CDR3 is 15 amino acids long.

At least ten counts were recorded for this clonotype. This rearrangement joins TRBV7-2 to TRBJ2-5; TRBD2 aligns across 7 bases. With 2 bases clipped from V and 4 bases from J, the junction kept 7 bases outside the gene matches. CDR1 is SGHTA, CDR2 FQGNSA, per germline. CDR3 length equals 15 residues. The CDR3 protein is CASSLYLAARETQYF. The CDR3 DNA sequence: TGTGCCAGCAGCTTATACCTAGCGGCGAGAGAGACCCAGTACTTC.

This clonotype has at least ten counts. This chain uses TRBV6-1 with TRBJ1-1; the match to TRBD1 covers 7 bases. With V trimmed by 5 bases and J by 12 bases, 24 bases remained unmatched. There are 17 residues in the CDR3. Germline V lookup: CDR1 MNHNS, CDR2 SASEGT. For the CDR3, the DNA is TGTGCCAGCAGTTACGAAGGGTTATCGGGTAGGGGGCAATTTACTTTCTTT. Translation gives CASSYEGLSGRGQFTFF.

This chain connects TRBV29-1 to TRBJ1-1; TRBD1 matches at 7 bases. V lost 7 bases, J lost 6 bases, and 8 bases stayed unmatched. This CDR3 contains 12 residues. Germline CDR1 is SQVTM and CDR2 is ANQGSEA. DNA for the CDR3: TGCAGCGCCCGGACAGGCAGGGCTGAAGCTTTCTTT. Amino acids: CSARTGRAEAFF. Full variable domain (remainder filled in from reference TRBV29-1 and TRBJ1-1): SAVISQKPSRDICQRGTSLTIQCQVDSQVTMMFWYRQQPGQSLTLIATANQGSEATYESGFVIDKFPISRPNLTFSTLTVSNMSPEDSSIYLCSARTGRAEAFFGQGTRLTVV.

This clonotype came up a few times. The CDR3 bases are TGCGCCAGCAGTAGAGGGGGCGAAATCAATCAGCCCCAGCATTTT. It is translated as CASSRGGEINQPQHF. The chain is built from TRBV5-1 and TRBJ1-5; TRBD1 matches 7 bases. V dropped 5 bases and J dropped 3; count of bases not matched to a gene: 8. Germline V lookup: CDR1 SGHRS, CDR2 YFSETQ. The CDR3 is 15 amino acids.

J is TRBJ1-4 and V is TRBV7-6; D gene unclear. Germline CDR1 SGHVS, CDR2 FNYEAQ. The CDR3 totals 15 residues. V lost 5 bases and J 0 bases, leaving 10 bases between the germline ends. CDR3 nucleotides: TGTGCCAGCAGCCCGGAACCTGCAACTAATGAAAAACTGTTTTTT. This sequence encodes CASSPEPATNEKLFF.

This clonotype showed up many times. J is TRBJ2-7 and V is TRBV28; TRBD2 agrees at 12 bases. Trimming at V came to 5 bases and at J to 3 bases, leaving 8 bases not matched to a gene. The CDR3 is made up of 16 amino acids. Germline V gives CDR1 MDHEN, CDR2 SYDVKM. The CDR3 DNA reads as TGTGCCAGCAGTGATATCGGACTAGCGGGGTTCTACGAGCAGTACTTC. Its protein is CASSDIGLAGFYEQYF.

This clonotype showed up many times. This sequence joins TRBV18 and TRBJ1-5; D perhaps matches TRBD1 (6 bases). The V end lost 2 bases, the J end lost 7 bases, and 12 bases lay between the germline ends. CDR1 and CDR2 (germline): KGHSH, LQKENI. CDR3 length equals 14 residues. CDR3 DNA: TGTGCCAGCTCACCAGCCGCAGGGGACCAGCCCCAGCATTTT. Protein sequence: CASSPAAGDQPQHF. The whole variable domain, remainder taken from reference TRBV18 and TRBJ1-5, is NAGVMQNPRHLVRRRGQEARLRCSPMKGHSHVYWYRQLPEEGLKFMVYLQKENIIDESGMPKERFSAEFPKEGPSILRIQQVVRGDSAAYFCASSPAAGDQPQHFGDGTRLSIL.

This CDR3 reads CASSPVQGAGEYNEQFF. The DNA of the CDR3 is TGTGCCAGCAGTCCCGTTCAGGGAGCGGGAGAGTACAATGAGCAGTTCTTC. The chain has TRBV6-1 and TRBJ2-1; 8 bases are shared with TRBD2. This CDR3 region has 17 residues. V lost 5 bases, J lost 4 bases, and 13 bases stayed unmatched. The germline CDR1 and CDR2 sequences are MNHNS and SASEGT.

V and J are TRBV20-1 and TRBJ1-1; no clear D gene. Germline V gene lookup returns CDR1 DFQATT and CDR2 SNEGSKA (reference sequence). This CDR3 has 13 residues. V lost 1 base, J lost 4 bases, and 10 bases lay in between. CDR3 region: CSARAVELTEAFF. CDR3 nucleotide sequence: TGCAGTGCTAGAGCGGTGGAGCTCACTGAAGCTTTCTTT.

In its sample, this clonotype was seen many times. This rearrangement joins TRBV4-1 to TRBJ2-7; D is unresolved. Germline CDR1 is MGHRA and CDR2 is YSYEKL. The germline V and J ends were trimmed by 3 bases and 2 bases, with 8 bases remaining between them. The CDR3 spans 13 residues. DNA for the CDR3: TGCGCCAGCAGCCAGTGGGCCACCTACGAGCAGTACTTC. Translated: CASSQWATYEQYF.

This clonotype was counted many times. J is TRBJ2-5 and V is TRBV2; 7 positions match TRBD2. V lost 8 bases, J lost 7 bases, and 13 bases stayed unmatched. The germline V gene has CDR1 SNHLY and CDR2 FYNNEI. The CDR3 extends over 14 amino acids. CDR3 in DNA: TGTGCCAGCCTCCCCGGTCGGGGGGATGGGACCCAGTACTTC. Translation: CASLPGRGDGTQYF.

Only a few counts were recorded for this clonotype. The V and J genes are TRBV19 and TRBJ2-2; the D gene could be TRBD1 or TRBD2 (6 bases each). The CDR3 is 13 amino acids. Germline CDR1 LNHDA, CDR2 SQIVND (reference sequence). Deletions cut 8 bases from V and 7 bases from J, with 14 bases between. The CDR3 DNA reads as TGTGCCAGTGGCGGAGAGGGGGGCGGGGAGCTGTTTTTT. Its protein is CASGGEGGGELFF.

The chain couples TRBV18 to TRBJ1-2; 7 positions match TRBD1. Germline V gene lookup returns CDR1 KGHSH and CDR2 LQKENI. The V segment lost 4 bases and the J segment 2 bases; nucleotides outside the gene matches: 7. This CDR3 spans 15 amino acids. The CDR3 DNA sequence: TGTGCCAGCTCACAAGGGACAGAGCAAAACTATGGCTACACCTTC. It is translated as CASSQGTEQNYGYTF.